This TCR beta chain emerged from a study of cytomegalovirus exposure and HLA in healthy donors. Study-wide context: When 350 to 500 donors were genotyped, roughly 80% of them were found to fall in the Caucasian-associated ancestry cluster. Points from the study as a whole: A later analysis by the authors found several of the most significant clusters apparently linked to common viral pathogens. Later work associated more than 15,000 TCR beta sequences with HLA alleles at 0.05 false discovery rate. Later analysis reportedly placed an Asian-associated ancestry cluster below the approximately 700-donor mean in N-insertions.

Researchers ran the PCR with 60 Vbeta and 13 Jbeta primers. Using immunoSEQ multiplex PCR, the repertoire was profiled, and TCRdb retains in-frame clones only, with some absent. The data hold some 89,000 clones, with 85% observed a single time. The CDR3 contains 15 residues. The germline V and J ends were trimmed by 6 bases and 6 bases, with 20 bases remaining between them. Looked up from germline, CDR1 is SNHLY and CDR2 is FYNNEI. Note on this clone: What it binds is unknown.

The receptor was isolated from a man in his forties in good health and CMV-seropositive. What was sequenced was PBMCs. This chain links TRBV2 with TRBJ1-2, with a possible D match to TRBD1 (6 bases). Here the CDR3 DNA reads TGTGCCAGCAGCCGCCAGCTCACAGGGACGGATGGCTACACCTTC. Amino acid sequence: CASSRQLTGTDGYTF. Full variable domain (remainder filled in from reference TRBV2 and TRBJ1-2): EPEVTQTPSHQVTQMGQEVILRCVPISNHLYFYWYRQILGQKVEFLVSFYNNEISEKSEIFDDQFSVERPDGSNFTLKIRSTKLEDSAMYFCASSRQLTGTDGYTFGSGTRLTVV.